The clone carrying this TCR beta chain occurred once. Its specificity is not known. These data come from a study of human T cells and chemical hapten exposure. Study in general: Diphenylcyclopropenone, dosed weekly to the scalp, was given to patients throughout the approximately 25-week study. General study results and limits: A positive correlation with patch test score was found for PT1 expanded TCR counts. Sensitizing to DPC left TCRs with a frequency above 1 in 1000 unaltered. Among expanded TCRs, significantly more large CDR3 similarity clusters formed than among controls.

Indicated time point: patch test 3, about 24 weeks after DPC sensitization. Treatment given: therapeutic diphenylcyclopropenone sensitization with weekly scalp DPC. Using its own MiXCR run on the RACE reads, TCRdb lists one record per CDR3 protein. The table records 100,000 or so distinct CDR3 sequences, less than 45% of them present only once. This CDR3 is 15 amino acids long. The rearrangement links TRBV3-2 to TRBJ1-3; the table's TRBD1 call for D was not verified on the DNA. TRBV3-2 is described as a pseudogene. The origin of this receptor is a man aged 35-49 years with alopecia areata. Some clones in this sample may be carry-over from other donors' samples. The specimen comprised whole blood, sampled in connection with sensitization to the hapten diphenylcyclopropenone (DPC). CDR3 DNA sequence: TGTGCCAGCAGCCAAGACGGGGGCCCTGGAAACACCATATATTTT. This translates into CASSQDGGPGNTIYF.